Below, one T cell receptor beta chain is given with its context. V was cut by 7 bases and J by 8 bases, with 17 bases left in between. The CDR3 spans 12 residues. The germline CDR1 and CDR2 sequences are SQVTM and ANQGSEA. The data were obtained in a study of blood T cell repertoires in COVID-19. Under the authors' procedure: Reference gene primer amplification gave estimated nucleated cell counts. Only in-frame clones appear in the TCRdb table, and some are missing; sequencing was by immunoSEQ multiplex PCR. Clonal size and the V and J genes are those of that table, whereas D and trimming came from the DNA. This sample has 250,000 or so clones, with approximately 89% found just once. Which cohort a participant joined came from the clinical history participants gave. The study recruited exposed participants who had met a COVID-19 case within 2 weeks before entry.

Specimen: PBMCs or T cells enriched from blood (not recorded which). This TCR was recovered from a woman aged 40-49 years who had been exposed to COVID-19. This sequence joins TRBV29-1 and TRBJ1-2; D gene uncertain. The CDR3 region is CSGLFGGWGYTF. The CDR3 DNA reads as TGCAGCGGGCTTTTCGGAGGATGGGGCTACACCTTC. Looking up the rest from reference TRBV29-1 and TRBJ1-2 gives the full variable domain: SAVISQKPSRDICQRGTSLTIQCQVDSQVTMMFWYRQQPGQSLTLIATANQGSEATYESGFVIDKFPISRPNLTFSTLTVSNMSPEDSSIYLCSGLFGGWGYTFGSGTRLTVV.